The 3 T cell receptor beta chains presented below share a single source sample, sequenced in a study of vaccination effects on CD4 cells after COVID-19 (dated by TCRdb to 2021 to 2024). In the ViraFEST assay, PBMC were stimulated with viral peptide pools, and antigen-specific CD4+ T cell clonotypes were then identified by expansion using TCR sequencing. After more than 9 days of culture, CD4+ T cells were isolated with the EasySep CD4+ T cell isolation kit. Two doses of either the BNT162b2 or the mRNA-1273 mRNA SARS-CoV-2 vaccine were administered to participants. Which antigens these TCRs recognize remains unknown. Libraries were made using the immunoSEQ multiplex PCR assay. TCRdb's version of the immuneACCESS table is confined to in-frame rearrangements and falls short of the full clone set. An unresolved V gene accounts for under half of the shortfall where checked; the remainder is of unknown origin. The sample table records 25,000 to 35,000 clones; almost 75% of these occur just once. Roughly 15% of the sample is taken by the ten largest.

Material: CD4+ T cells from PBMCs cultured with HCoV-229E spike peptides, obtained after COVID-19 vaccination. Explained via the paper, the cell subset or site label denotes: HCoV-229E spike overlapping peptide pool stimulation. Source of these receptors: a human donor who received a COVID-19 vaccine.

The chain combines TRBV6-5 with TRBJ1-5; 7 nucleotides align to TRBD1. The length of the CDR3 is 15 residues. V was pared by 8 bases and J by 2 bases, with 9 bases of the junction left unmatched. Germline CDR1 reads MNHEY; CDR2 reads SVGAGI. This chain's CDR3 is CASRIRGNGNQPQHF. The CDR3 DNA reads TGTGCCAGCCGGATCAGGGGGAATGGCAATCAGCCCCAGCATTTT.

This sequence joins TRBV6-5 and TRBJ2-3, with 7 bases that match TRBD2. CDR3 size: 14 residues. V trimming: 4 bases; J trimming: 1 base; junction bases outside the gene matches: 2. CDR1 and CDR2 from the germline V gene are MNHEY and SVGAGI. CDR3 sequence (DNA): TGTGCCAGCAGTTTTCGGGGGGGCACAGATACGCAGTATTTT. This translates into CASSFRGGTDTQYF.

The chain is built from TRBV19 and TRBJ2-6, with no clear D. The CDR3 extends over 15 amino acids. Trimming removed 9 bases from V and 1 base from J, with 13 bases in between. Germline CDR1 is LNHDA and CDR2 is SQIVND (reference sequence). The CDR3 reads CASLAWGSGANVLTF. CDR3 in DNA: TGTGCCAGCCTCGCTTGGGGATCTGGGGCCAACGTCCTGACTTTC.